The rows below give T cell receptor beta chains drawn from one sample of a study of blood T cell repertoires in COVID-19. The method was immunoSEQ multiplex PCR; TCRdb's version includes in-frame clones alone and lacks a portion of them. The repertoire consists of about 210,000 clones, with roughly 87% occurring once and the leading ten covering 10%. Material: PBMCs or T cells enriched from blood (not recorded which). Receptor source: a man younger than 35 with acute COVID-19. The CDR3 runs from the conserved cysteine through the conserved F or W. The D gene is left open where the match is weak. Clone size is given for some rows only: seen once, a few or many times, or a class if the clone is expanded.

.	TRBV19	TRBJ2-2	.	CASSMYRLNTGELFF	TGTGCCAGTAGTATGTACAGGCTTAACACCGGGGAGCTGTTTTTT
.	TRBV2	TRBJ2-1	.	CASMDEVDAINEQFF	TGTGCCAGCATGGATGAGGTCGACGCCATTAATGAGCAGTTCTTC
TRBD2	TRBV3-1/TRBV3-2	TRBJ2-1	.	CASSQDRSSGVYNEQFF	TGTGCCAGCAGCCAAGATCGATCCAGCGGGGTTTACAATGAGCAGTTCTTC
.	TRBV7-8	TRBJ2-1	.	CASSLRSSTNEQFF	TGTGCCAGCAGCTTGAGATCTAGCACCAATGAGCAGTTCTTC
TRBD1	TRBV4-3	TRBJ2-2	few	CASSQRDSTGELFF	TGCGCCAGCAGCCAAAGGGACAGCACCGGGGAGCTGTTTTTT
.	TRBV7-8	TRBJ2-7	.	CASSLVQKDEQYF	TGTGCCAGCAGCTTAGTACAGAAAGACGAGCAGTACTTC
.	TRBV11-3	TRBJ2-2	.	CASSIGTLNTGELFF	TGTGCCAGCAGCATCGGGACTCTGAACACCGGGGAGCTGTTTTTT
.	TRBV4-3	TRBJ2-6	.	CASSTTGFGANVLTF	TGCGCCAGCAGCACTACAGGGTTTGGGGCCAACGTCCTGACTTTC
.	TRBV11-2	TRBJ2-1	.	CASSSQGTGNEQFF	TGTGCCAGCAGCTCTCAGGGTACTGGGAATGAGCAGTTCTTC
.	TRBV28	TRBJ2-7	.	CASSFSGYNYEQYF	TGTGCCAGCAGTTTCTCAGGTTATAACTACGAGCAGTACTTC
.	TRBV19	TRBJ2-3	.	CASSIGQASTDTQYF	TGTGCCAGTAGTATAGGACAGGCCAGCACAGATACGCAGTATTTT
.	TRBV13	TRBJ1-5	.	CASSLRGNQPQHF	TGTGCCAGCAGCTTGCGGGGTAATCAGCCCCAGCATTTT
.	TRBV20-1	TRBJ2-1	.	CSANTYNEQFF	TGCAGTGCTAACACCTACAATGAGCAGTTCTTC
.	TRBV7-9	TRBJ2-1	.	CASSFGQINNEQFF	TGTGCCAGCAGCTTTGGTCAGATCAACAATGAGCAGTTCTTC
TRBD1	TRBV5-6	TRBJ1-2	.	CASRKQAWTGSGGYTF	TGTGCCAGCAGAAAACAGGCCTGGACAGGATCAGGTGGCTACACCTTC
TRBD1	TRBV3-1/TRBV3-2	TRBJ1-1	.	CASSQVRPQGALMNTEAFF	TGTGCCAGCAGCCAAGTAAGGCCACAGGGGGCTCTAATGAACACTGAAGCTTTCTTT
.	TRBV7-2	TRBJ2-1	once	CASSLVASNEQFF	TGTGCCAGCAGCTTGGTCGCCAGCAATGAGCAGTTCTTC
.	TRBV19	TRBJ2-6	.	CASSTFVLVSGANVLTF	TGTGCCAGTAGTACCTTCGTTTTAGTCTCTGGGGCCAACGTCCTGACTTTC
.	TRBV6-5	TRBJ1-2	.	CASRRGFGYTF	TGTGCCAGCAGGCGGGGGTTTGGCTACACCTTC
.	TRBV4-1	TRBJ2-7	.	CASSQTRTGGNEQYF	TGCGCCAGCAGCCAAACGAGGACTGGGGGGAACGAGCAGTACTTC
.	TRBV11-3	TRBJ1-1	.	CASSLGGRGNTEAFF	TGTGCCAGCAGCTTAGGCGGCAGGGGGAACACTGAAGCTTTCTTT
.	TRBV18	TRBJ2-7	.	CASSPRGQSYEQYF	TGTGCCAGCTCACCTAGAGGACAGTCCTACGAGCAGTACTTC
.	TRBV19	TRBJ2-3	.	CASSEGKTSPSTDTQYF	TGTGCCAGTAGTGAGGGCAAGACAAGCCCTAGCACAGATACGCAGTATTTT
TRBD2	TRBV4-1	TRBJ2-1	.	CASSAKGGSSYNEQFF	TGCGCCAGCAGCGCAAAGGGAGGGAGCTCCTACAATGAGCAGTTCTTC
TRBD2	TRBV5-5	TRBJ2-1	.	CASSPGGRRDEQFF	TGTGCCAGCAGCCCGGGAGGCCGGCGCGATGAGCAGTTCTTC
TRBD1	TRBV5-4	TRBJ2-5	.	CASSSLGTGRTQETQYF	TGTGCCAGCAGCTCTCTGGGGACAGGGCGAACCCAAGAGACCCAGTACTTC
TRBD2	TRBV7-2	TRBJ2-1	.	CASSSTSGRADEQFF	TGTGCCAGCAGCTCGACTAGCGGGAGGGCCGATGAGCAGTTCTTC
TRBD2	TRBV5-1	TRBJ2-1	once	CASATSGSYASYNEQFF	TGCGCCAGCGCGACTAGCGGGAGTTATGCGAGCTACAATGAGCAGTTCTTC
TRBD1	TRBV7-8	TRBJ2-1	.	CASSFPGQGAHEQFF	TGTGCCAGCAGCTTTCCCGGACAGGGGGCGCATGAGCAGTTCTTC
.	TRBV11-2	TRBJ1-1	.	CASSLSRGDRAFF	TGTGCCAGCAGCTTAAGTAGGGGTGATCGAGCTTTCTTT
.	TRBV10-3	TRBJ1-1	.	CAIKGGKVDTEAFF	TGTGCCATCAAAGGGGGTAAGGTCGACACTGAAGCTTTCTTT
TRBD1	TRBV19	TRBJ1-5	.	CAGRTGNQPQHF	TGTGCCGGCAGGACAGGGAATCAGCCCCAGCATTTT
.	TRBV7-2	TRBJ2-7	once	CASSPGSGEQYF	TGTGCCAGCAGCCCCGGTAGCGGCGAGCAGTACTTC
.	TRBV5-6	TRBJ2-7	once	CASSSAGQSYEQYF	TGTGCCAGCAGCTCGGCCGGACAGTCCTACGAGCAGTACTTC
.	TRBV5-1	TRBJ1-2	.	CASSPKGSSQEGYGYTF	TGCGCCAGCAGCCCGAAAGGGTCCAGCCAGGAGGGCTATGGCTACACCTTC
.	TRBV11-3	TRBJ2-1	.	CASARSSSYNEQFF	TGTGCCAGTGCGAGGAGTAGCTCCTACAATGAGCAGTTCTTC
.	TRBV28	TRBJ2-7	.	CASTPADDQREQYF	TGTGCCAGCACCCCAGCGGATGACCAGCGGGAGCAGTACTTC
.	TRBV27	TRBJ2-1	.	CASTPSLPVSSYNEQFF	TGTGCCAGCACCCCCTCATTGCCCGTTAGCTCCTACAATGAGCAGTTCTTC
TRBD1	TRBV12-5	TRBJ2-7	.	CASGPKTGGYEQYF	TGTGCTAGTGGTCCTAAGACAGGGGGCTACGAGCAGTACTTC
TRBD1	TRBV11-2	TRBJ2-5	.	CASSRQGALSETQYF	TGTGCCAGCAGCCGACAGGGGGCGCTTTCGGAGACCCAGTACTTC
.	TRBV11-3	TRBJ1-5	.	CASSPRGEQPQHF	TGTGCCAGCAGCCCCCGGGGGGAGCAGCCCCAGCATTTT
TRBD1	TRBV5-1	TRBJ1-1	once	CASSSGQGGTEAFF	TGCGCCAGCAGCTCGGGACAGGGTGGGACTGAAGCTTTCTTT
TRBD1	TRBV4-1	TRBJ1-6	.	CASSQGTGNSPLHF	TGCGCCAGCAGCCAGGGGACAGGGAATTCACCCCTCCACTTT
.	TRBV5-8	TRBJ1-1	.	CASSLALVRVDTEAFF	TGTGCCAGCAGCTTGGCCCTGGTCAGGGTGGACACTGAAGCTTTCTTT
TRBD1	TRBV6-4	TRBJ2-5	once	CASSEQGGYETQYF	TGTGCCAGCAGTGAACAGGGGGGTTATGAGACCCAGTACTTC
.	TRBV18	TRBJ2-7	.	CASSPPDAGPYEQYF	TGTGCCAGCTCACCACCGGATGCGGGGCCCTACGAGCAGTACTTC
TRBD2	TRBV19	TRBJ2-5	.	CASRGTSGTYQETQYF	TGTGCCAGTAGAGGGACTAGCGGGACGTACCAAGAGACCCAGTACTTC